These T cell receptor beta chains were read from a single sample in a study of molecular identifiers for immune sequencing clone quantification. From the PCR reads, TCRdb called clonotypes with MiXCR, one entry per CDR3 protein. The repertoire includes roughly 630,000 distinct CDR3 sequences, about 25% of them detected once, and around 0.78% sits in the top ten. Sample: naive CD8+ T cells from blood, with Jurkat cell RNA spiked in. The receptors come from a human donor in good health. Some libraries in this study had Jurkat cell RNA spiked in. CDR3s include the opening cysteine and the closing phenylalanine or tryptophan. Fields, in order: clone size, J gene, V gene, D gene, CDR3 DNA, CDR3 protein. D genes are given only for firm matches. Size tells how often a clone was seen (once, few, many) or the class of an expanded clone, and some rows leave it out.

>many|TRBJ1-1|TRBV20-1|NA
TGCAGTGCGCTAACAATCTTCCACCCTGAAGCTTTCTTT
CSALTIFHPEAFF
>few|TRBJ2-2|TRBV7-6|NA
TGTGCCAGCAGCTTCGCTTTGGGGGCGAACACCGGGGAGCTGTTTTTT
CASSFALGANTGELFF
>NA|TRBJ2-4|TRBV13|NA
TGTGCCAGCAGCTTTACCGGGACTTCGAAAAACATTCAGTACTTC
CASSFTGTSKNIQYF
>many|TRBJ2-7|TRBV9|TRBD2
TGTGCCAGCAGCACCGGGACTAGCGTTTACGAGCAGTACTTC
CASSTGTSVYEQYF
>few|TRBJ1-1|TRBV7-9|NA
TGTGCCAGCAGCCCCTCGAGCGGGGGAAACACTGAAGCTTTCTTT
CASSPSSGGNTEAFF
>NA|TRBJ2-7|TRBV27|TRBD1
TGTGCCAGCAGTCCAAGGACAGGGAGGAGCAACGAGCAGTACTTC
CASSPRTGRSNEQYF
>few|TRBJ2-3|TRBV24-1|NA
TGTGCCACCAGTGATCCGACAAGACTAGAAAACACAGATACGCAGTATTTT
CATSDPTRLENTDTQYF
>few|TRBJ1-4|TRBV6-2/TRBV6-3|NA
TGTGCCAGCAGTAGAAAGGACCGTTCTGAAAAACTGTTTTTT
CASSRKDRSEKLFF
>many|TRBJ2-2|TRBV29-1|TRBD1
TGCAGCGTAGGGACAGCGAACACCGGGGAGCTGTTTTTT
CSVGTANTGELFF
>many|TRBJ1-1|TRBV9|NA
TGTGCCAGCAGCGCAGAGGGGGGCCCGAACACTGAAGCTTTCTTT
CASSAEGGPNTEAFF
>few|TRBJ2-7|TRBV7-9|NA
TGTGCCAGCACCCTAGTAGGGGGATACGAGCAGTACTTC
CASTLVGGYEQYF
>NA|TRBJ2-7|TRBV7-2|NA
TGTGCCTGCAGCTTAAGGGTCCACGAGCAGTACTTC
CACSLRVHEQYF
>NA|TRBJ2-7|TRBV20-1|NA
TGCAGTGCTAGAGATCGGGAGACACCTCGCGAGCAGTACTTC
CSARDRETPREQYF
>NA|TRBJ2-7|TRBV9|TRBD1
TGTGCCAGCAGCGCCTTTGGGACAGGGGGAGGCGAGCAGTACTTC
CASSAFGTGGGEQYF
>many|TRBJ2-7|TRBV11-1|TRBD1
TGTGCCAGCAGCCTCGACTGGGACAGCTTCTACGAGCAGTACTTC
CASSLDWDSFYEQYF
>many|TRBJ2-1|TRBV15|TRBD1
TGTGCCACCAGCAGTGACAGGGTTAATGAGCAGTTCTTC
CATSSDRVNEQFF
>many|TRBJ2-3|TRBV6-6|NA
TGTGCCAGCAGTTTCCTAGGGGCAGATACGCAGTATTTT
CASSFLGADTQYF
>many|TRBJ2-3|TRBV4-3|NA
TGCGCCAGCAGCCAAGTGGGAACAGGGACGGATACGCAGTATTTT
CASSQVGTGTDTQYF
>many|TRBJ2-3|TRBV20-1|TRBD2
TGCAGTGCGATCGGACAGGAACCGGGACTAGCAACAGATACGCAGTATTTT
CSAIGQEPGLATDTQYF
>few|TRBJ1-2|TRBV12-5|NA
TGTGCTAGTGGTTTGGCCCCCTTGGCGGATGACTATGGCTACACCTTC
CASGLAPLADDYGYTF
>many|TRBJ2-7|TRBV5-6|NA
TGTGCCAGCAGCTTGTGGCCTTCCTCCTACGAGCAGTACTTC
CASSLWPSSYEQYF
>NA|TRBJ1-1|TRBV20-1|NA
TGCAGTGCTAGAGATGGGGGGAGCATGGACACTGAAGCTTTCTTT
CSARDGGSMDTEAFF
>NA|TRBJ2-1|TRBV7-9|TRBD2
TGTGCCAGCTCAGCGGGATCCTACAATGAGCAGTTCTTC
CASSAGSYNEQFF
>many|TRBJ1-2|TRBV4-3|NA
TGCGCCAGCAGCCAAGCTAACAGGGAAGACTATGGCTACACCTTC
CASSQANREDYGYTF
>few|TRBJ2-2|TRBV5-3|NA
TGTGCCAGCAGCTTGGGACTCTCCACCGGGGAGCTGTTTTTT
CASSLGLSTGELFF
>NA|TRBJ2-1|TRBV5-1|NA
TGCGCCAGCAGCTTGGACGGCGTCTCCTACAATGAGCAGTTCTTC
CASSLDGVSYNEQFF
>many|TRBJ2-2|TRBV4-1|TRBD1
TGCGCCAGCAGCCAAGTGACAGGGGCGAACACCGGGGAGCTGTTTTTT
CASSQVTGANTGELFF
>many|TRBJ2-4|TRBV13|TRBD1
TGTGCCAGCAGCTCCACGACAGGGGGTACGAACATTCAGTACTTC
CASSSTTGGTNIQYF
>many|TRBJ2-7|TRBV27|NA
TGTGCCAGCAGTCCTGCGGCCGGAGCCTACGAGCAGTACTTC
CASSPAAGAYEQYF
>NA|TRBJ2-1|TRBV27|NA
TGTGCCAGCAGTTTCCCACCGGCCCGGACAGCAAGGGTTGAGCAGTTCTTC
CASSFPPARTARVEQFF
>many|TRBJ2-3|TRBV10-3|NA
TGTGCCACCCAGTGGTCAGGGTTCAGCACAGATACGCAGTATTTT
CATQWSGFSTDTQYF
>many|TRBJ2-7|TRBV7-9|NA
TGTGCCAGCAGCTCCATAACGGGACGCTCCTACGAGCAGTACTTC
CASSSITGRSYEQYF
>many|TRBJ1-5|TRBV5-6|NA
TGTGCCAGCAGCTTATATGGGGGGCAGCCCCAGCATTTT
CASSLYGGQPQHF
>many|TRBJ2-7|TRBV29-1|NA
TGCAGCGTGGTAGGACTTCAACCGTCCTACGAGCAGTACTTC
CSVVGLQPSYEQYF
>few|TRBJ2-7|TRBV7-6|TRBD1
TGTGCCAGCAGCTTAGACCCTACACCGGGACAGGGTCCCTACGAGCAGTACTTC
CASSLDPTPGQGPYEQYF
>NA|TRBJ1-4|TRBV27|TRBD1
TGTGCCAGCAGTTTTTGGGACAGCAGGAATGAAAAACTGTTTTTT
CASSFWDSRNEKLFF
>many|TRBJ1-1|TRBV29-1|TRBD1
TGCAGCGTTAAAAAGACAGGGGTTCAACAGAACACTGAAGCTTTCTTT
CSVKKTGVQQNTEAFF
>many|TRBJ1-1|TRBV27|TRBD1
TGTGCCAGCAGCTTGCGGACAGGGTACACTGAAGCTTTCTTT
CASSLRTGYTEAFF
>NA|TRBJ1-5|TRBV10-2|TRBD1
TGCGCCAGCAGTGACGGGACAGGGTGGAATCAGCCCCAGCATTTT
CASSDGTGWNQPQHF
>few|TRBJ2-1|TRBV9|NA
TGTGCCAGCAGCTCCACACCAGGGTCCATCGACTACAATGAGCAGTTCTTC
CASSSTPGSIDYNEQFF
>few|TRBJ2-4|TRBV11-2|NA
TGTGCCAGCAGCCCCGACTACGCCAAAAACATTCAGTACTTC
CASSPDYAKNIQYF
>few|TRBJ2-7|TRBV12-5|NA
TGTGCTAGTGGCCGTGGGACCTACGAGCAGTACTTC
CASGRGTYEQYF
>NA|TRBJ2-7|TRBV3-1|NA
TGTGCCAGCAGCCAAGGGGCTAGCACCTACTACGAGCAGTACTTC
CASSQGASTYYEQYF
>many|TRBJ2-7|TRBV7-2|NA
TGTGCCAGCAGCGGATCAGCTCCGGGCCACGACTACGAGCAGTACTTC
CASSGSAPGHDYEQYF
>many|TRBJ2-7|TRBV28|TRBD2
TGTGCCAGCAGCTTGCTACTAGCGGGGAACTACGAGCAGTACTTC
CASSLLLAGNYEQYF
>NA|TRBJ2-3|TRBV9|NA
TGTGCCAGCAGCGTAGGACAGACTAACACAGATACGCAGTATTTT
CASSVGQTNTDTQYF